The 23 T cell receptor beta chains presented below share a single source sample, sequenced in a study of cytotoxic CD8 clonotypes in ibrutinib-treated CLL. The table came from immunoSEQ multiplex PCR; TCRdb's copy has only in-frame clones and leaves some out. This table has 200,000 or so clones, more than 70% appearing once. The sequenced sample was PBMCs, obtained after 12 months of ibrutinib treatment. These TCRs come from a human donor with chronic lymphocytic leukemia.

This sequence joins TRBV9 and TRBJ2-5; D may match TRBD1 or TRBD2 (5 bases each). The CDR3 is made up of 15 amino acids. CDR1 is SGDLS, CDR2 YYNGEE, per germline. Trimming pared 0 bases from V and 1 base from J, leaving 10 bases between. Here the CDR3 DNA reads TGTGCCAGCAGCGTAGAGGTCGGGGCCCAAGAGACCCAGTACTTC. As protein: CASSVEVGAQETQYF.

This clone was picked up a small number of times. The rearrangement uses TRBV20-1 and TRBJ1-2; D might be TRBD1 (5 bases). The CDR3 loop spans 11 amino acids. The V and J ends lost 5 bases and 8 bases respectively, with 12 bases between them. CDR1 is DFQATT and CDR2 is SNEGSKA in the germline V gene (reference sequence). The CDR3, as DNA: TGCAGTGCTTTACAGGTCTCGGGCTACACCTTC. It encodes CSALQVSGYTF.

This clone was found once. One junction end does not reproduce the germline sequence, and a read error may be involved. The chain's CDR3 is CASSLAAGVNEQFF. CDR3 sequence (DNA): TGTGCTAGCAGCTTAGCGGCGGGGGTCAATGAGCAGTTCTTC. The J gene is TRBJ2-1, the V gene TRBV7-7, with TRBD2 matching 7 bases. The CDR3 extends over 14 amino acids. Germline CDR1 SSHAT, CDR2 FNYEAQ (reference sequence).

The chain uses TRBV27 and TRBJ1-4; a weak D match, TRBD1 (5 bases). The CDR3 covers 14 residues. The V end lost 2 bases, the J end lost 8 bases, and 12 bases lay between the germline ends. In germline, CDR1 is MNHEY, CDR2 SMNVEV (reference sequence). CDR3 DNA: TGTGCCAGCAGTTTAATAGGGCCAGGGGAAAAACTGTTTTTT. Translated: CASSLIGPGEKLFF.

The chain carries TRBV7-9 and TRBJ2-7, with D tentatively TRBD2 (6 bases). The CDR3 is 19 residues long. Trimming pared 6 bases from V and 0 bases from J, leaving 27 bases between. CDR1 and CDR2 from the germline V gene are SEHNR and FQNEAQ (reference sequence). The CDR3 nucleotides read TGTGCCAGCAGTTATCCCCGGGACTCCCTCCCCCCGAGCTCCTACGAGCAGTACTTC. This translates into CASSYPRDSLPPSSYEQYF.

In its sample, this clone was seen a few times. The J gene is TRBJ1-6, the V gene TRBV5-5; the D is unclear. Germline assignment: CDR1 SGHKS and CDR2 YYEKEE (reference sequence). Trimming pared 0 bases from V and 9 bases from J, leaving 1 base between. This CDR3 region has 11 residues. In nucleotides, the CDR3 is TGTGCCAGCAGCTTGGGTTCACCCCTCCACTTT. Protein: CASSLGSPLHF.

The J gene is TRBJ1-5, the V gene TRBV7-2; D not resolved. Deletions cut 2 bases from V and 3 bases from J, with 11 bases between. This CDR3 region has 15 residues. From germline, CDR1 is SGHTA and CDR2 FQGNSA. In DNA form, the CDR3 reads TGTGCCAGCAGCTTATCGGCAGTGTACAATCAGCCCCAGCATTTT. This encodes CASSLSAVYNQPQHF.

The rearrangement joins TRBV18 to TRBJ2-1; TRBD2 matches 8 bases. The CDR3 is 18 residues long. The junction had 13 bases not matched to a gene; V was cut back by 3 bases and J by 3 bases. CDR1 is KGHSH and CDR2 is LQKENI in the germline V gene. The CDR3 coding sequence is TGTGCCAGCTCACCGCTGACTAGCGCAGAGGGGGTCTACAATGAGCAGTTCTTC. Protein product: CASSPLTSAEGVYNEQFF. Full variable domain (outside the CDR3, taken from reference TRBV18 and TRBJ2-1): NAGVMQNPRHLVRRRGQEARLRCSPMKGHSHVYWYRQLPEEGLKFMVYLQKENIIDESGMPKERFSAEFPKEGPSILRIQQVVRGDSAAYFCASSPLTSAEGVYNEQFFGPGTRLTVL.

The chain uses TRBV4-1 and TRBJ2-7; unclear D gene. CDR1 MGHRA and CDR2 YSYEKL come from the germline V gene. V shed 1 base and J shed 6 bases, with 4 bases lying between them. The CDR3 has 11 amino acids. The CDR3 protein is CASSQGSEQYF. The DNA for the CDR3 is TGCGCCAGCAGCCAAGGTTCCGAGCAGTACTTC.

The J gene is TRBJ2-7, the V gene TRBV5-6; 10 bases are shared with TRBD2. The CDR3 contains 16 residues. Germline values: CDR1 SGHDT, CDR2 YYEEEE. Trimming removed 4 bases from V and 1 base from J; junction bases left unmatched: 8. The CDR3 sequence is CASSILGTSASYEQYF. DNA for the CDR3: TGTGCCAGCAGCATTCTCGGGACTAGCGCTTCCTACGAGCAGTACTTC.

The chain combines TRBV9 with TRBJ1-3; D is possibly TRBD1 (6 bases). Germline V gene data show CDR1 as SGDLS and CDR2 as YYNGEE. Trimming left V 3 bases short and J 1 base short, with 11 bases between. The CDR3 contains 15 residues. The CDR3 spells CASSEPTGSGNTIYF. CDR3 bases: TGTGCCAGCAGCGAGCCTACAGGGTCTGGAAACACCATATATTTT.

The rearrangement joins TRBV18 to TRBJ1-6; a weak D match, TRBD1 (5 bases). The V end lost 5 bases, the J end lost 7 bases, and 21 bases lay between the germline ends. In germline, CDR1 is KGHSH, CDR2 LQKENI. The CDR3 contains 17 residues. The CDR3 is CASSAASLSGGNSPLHF. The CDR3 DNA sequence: TGTGCCAGCTCAGCAGCCTCCCTATCCGGGGGGAATTCACCCCTCCACTTT.

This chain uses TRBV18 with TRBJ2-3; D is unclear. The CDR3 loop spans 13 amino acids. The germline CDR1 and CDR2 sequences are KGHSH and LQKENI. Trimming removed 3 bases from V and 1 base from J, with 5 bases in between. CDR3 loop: CASSPEGTDTQYF. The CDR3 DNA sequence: TGTGCCAGCTCACCCGAGGGCACAGATACGCAGTATTTT.

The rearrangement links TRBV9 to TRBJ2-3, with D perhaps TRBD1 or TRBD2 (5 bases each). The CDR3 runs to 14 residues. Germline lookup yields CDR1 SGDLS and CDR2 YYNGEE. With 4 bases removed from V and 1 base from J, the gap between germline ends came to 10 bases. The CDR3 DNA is TGTGCCAGCAGCCCCGGGGACCGCACAGATACGCAGTATTTT. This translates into CASSPGDRTDTQYF.

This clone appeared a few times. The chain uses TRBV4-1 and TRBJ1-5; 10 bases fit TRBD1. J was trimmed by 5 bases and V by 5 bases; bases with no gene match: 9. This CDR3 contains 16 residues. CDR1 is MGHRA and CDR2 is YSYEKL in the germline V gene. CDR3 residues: CASSARQGQGYQPQHF. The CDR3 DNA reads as TGCGCCAGCAGCGCACGGCAGGGACAGGGGTATCAGCCCCAGCATTTT.

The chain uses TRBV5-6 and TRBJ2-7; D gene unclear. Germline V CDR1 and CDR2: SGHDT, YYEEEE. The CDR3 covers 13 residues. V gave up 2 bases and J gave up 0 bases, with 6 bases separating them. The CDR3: CASSLVASYEQYF. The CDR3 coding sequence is TGTGCCAGCAGCTTAGTAGCCTCCTACGAGCAGTACTTC.

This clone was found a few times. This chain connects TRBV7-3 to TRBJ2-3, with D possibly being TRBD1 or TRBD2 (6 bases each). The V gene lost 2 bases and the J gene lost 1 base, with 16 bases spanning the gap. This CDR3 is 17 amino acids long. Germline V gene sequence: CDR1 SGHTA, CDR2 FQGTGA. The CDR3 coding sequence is TGTGCCAGCAGCTTAGGGATCGGGGGCATCGGCACAGATACGCAGTATTTT. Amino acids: CASSLGIGGIGTDTQYF.

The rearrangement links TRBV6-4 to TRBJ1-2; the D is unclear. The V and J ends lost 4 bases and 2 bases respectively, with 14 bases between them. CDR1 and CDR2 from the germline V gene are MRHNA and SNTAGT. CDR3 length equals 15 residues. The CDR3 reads CASSATIGYNYGYTF. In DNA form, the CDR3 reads TGTGCCAGCAGTGCTACCATAGGGTACAACTATGGCTACACCTTC.

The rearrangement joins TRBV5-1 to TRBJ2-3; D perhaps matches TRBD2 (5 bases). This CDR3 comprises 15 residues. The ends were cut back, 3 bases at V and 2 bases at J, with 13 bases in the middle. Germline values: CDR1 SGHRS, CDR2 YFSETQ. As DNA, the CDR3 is TGCGCCAGCAGCTCTACAGCGGCCAACACAGATACGCAGTATTTT. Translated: CASSSTAANTDTQYF.

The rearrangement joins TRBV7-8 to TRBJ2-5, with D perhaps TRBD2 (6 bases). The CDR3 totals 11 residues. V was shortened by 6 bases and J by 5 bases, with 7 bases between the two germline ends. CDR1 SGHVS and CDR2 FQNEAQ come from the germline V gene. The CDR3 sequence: CASRAGETQYF. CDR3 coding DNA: TGTGCCAGCAGGGCGGGGGAGACCCAGTACTTC.

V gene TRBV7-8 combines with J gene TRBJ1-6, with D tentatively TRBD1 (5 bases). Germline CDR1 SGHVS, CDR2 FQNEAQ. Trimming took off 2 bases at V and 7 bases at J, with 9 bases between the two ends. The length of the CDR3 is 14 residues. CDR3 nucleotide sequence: TGTGCCAGCAGCTTAACAGGTCTCAATTCACCCCTCCACTTT. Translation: CASSLTGLNSPLHF.

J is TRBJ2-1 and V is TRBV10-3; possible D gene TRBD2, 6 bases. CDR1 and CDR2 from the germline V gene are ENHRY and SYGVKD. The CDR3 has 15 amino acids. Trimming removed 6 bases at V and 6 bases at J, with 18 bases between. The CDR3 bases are TGTGCCATCAGCGCGACCCTGGGGGGATTCAATGAGCAGTTCTTC. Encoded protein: CAISATLGGFNEQFF.

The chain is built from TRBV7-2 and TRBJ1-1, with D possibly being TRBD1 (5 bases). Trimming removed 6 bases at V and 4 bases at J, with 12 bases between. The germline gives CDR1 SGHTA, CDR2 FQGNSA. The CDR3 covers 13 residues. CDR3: CASRGPDLTEAFF. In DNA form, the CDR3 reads TGTGCCAGCAGGGGGCCAGACCTCACTGAAGCTTTCTTT.